These T cell receptor beta chains were read from a single sample in a study of blood T cell repertoires in COVID-19. Sequencing was performed with immunoSEQ multiplex PCR; in TCRdb, only in-frame clones are kept and a portion is missing. Seen here are some 140,000 clones, about 89% observed once, and the top ten hold less than 0.6%. The sample was peripheral blood. The receptor source for this set is a man aged 50 to 60 with acute or convalescent COVID-19. CDR3s include the opening cysteine and the closing phenylalanine or tryptophan. Each record gives: J gene, D gene, V gene, CDR3 length, clone size, CDR3 protein, CDR3 DNA. The D gene is left open where the match is weak. Rows give clone size only sometimes, using once, few, many, or a class for an expanded clone.

TRBJ1-1 TRBD1 TRBV7-2 16 once CASSLVGTGGVTEAFF TGTGCCAGCAGCTTAGTCGGGACAGGGGGCGTTACTGAAGCTTTCTTT
TRBJ2-1 . TRBV2 15 . CASSGQAVSYNEQFF TGTGCCAGCAGTGGACAGGCTGTTTCCTACAATGAGCAGTTCTTC
TRBJ1-2 . TRBV5-1 13 . CASSNGQNYGYTF TGCGCCAGCAGCAACGGACAGAACTATGGCTACACCTTC
TRBJ2-2 TRBD1 TRBV5-5 16 . CASSFRGTDYTGELFF TGTGCCAGCAGCTTTCGTGGGACAGACTACACCGGGGAGCTGTTTTTT
TRBJ2-2 . TRBV19 16 . CASTNQGGLDTGELFF TGTGCCAGTACCAATCAGGGGGGTTTGGACACCGGGGAGCTGTTTTTT
TRBJ1-2 TRBD1 TRBV6-5 13 once CASSQQGVDGYTF TGTGCCAGCAGCCAACAGGGGGTAGATGGCTACACCTTC
TRBJ2-7 . TRBV7-9 14 . CASSLGNGGYEQYF TGTGCCAGCAGCTTAGGCAATGGAGGCTACGAGCAGTACTTC
TRBJ2-7 . TRBV7-6 15 . CASSPRDSSAYEQYF TGTGCCAGCAGCCCAAGGGACTCCAGTGCCTACGAGCAGTACTTC
TRBJ1-1 TRBD1 TRBV18 13 . CASSTGGRDEAFF TGTGCCAGCTCAACAGGGGGCAGAGATGAAGCTTTCTTT
TRBJ2-5 . TRBV4-1 14 once CASSQDPGAETQYF TGCGCCAGCAGCCAAGATCCGGGAGCAGAGACCCAGTACTTC
TRBJ2-1 . TRBV7-8 13 . CASSTQRANEQFF TGTGCCAGCAGCACCCAGCGGGCTAATGAGCAGTTCTTC
TRBJ2-1 . TRBV11-2 13 . CASSLAGYNEQFF TGTGCCAGCAGCTTGGCAGGTTACAATGAGCAGTTCTTC
TRBJ1-1 TRBD1 TRBV18 14 . CASSDRVVNTEAFF TGTGCCAGCTCAGACAGGGTTGTAAACACTGAAGCTTTCTTT
TRBJ2-1 . TRBV5-4 16 . CASSLLREKSSDEQFF TGTGCCAGCAGCTTGCTGCGGGAAAAGTCGTCAGATGAGCAGTTCTTC
TRBJ2-3 TRBD2 TRBV7-6 16 . CASSWEAGGGKDTQYF TGTGCCAGCAGCTGGGAAGCGGGCGGGGGAAAAGATACGCAGTATTTT
TRBJ1-4 TRBD1 TRBV7-2 15 . CASSSSGQRNEKLFF TGTGCCAGCAGTTCATCGGGACAGAGGAATGAAAAACTGTTTTTT
TRBJ1-5 . TRBV19 12 once CASHRVGQPQHF TGTGCCAGTCACAGGGTGGGACAGCCCCAGCATTTT
TRBJ1-3 . TRBV2 13 . CASSVDGWDTIYF TGTGCCAGCAGTGTCGACGGGTGGGACACCATATATTTT
TRBJ2-5 . TRBV7-2 13 once CASSSTLKETQYF TGTGCCAGCAGCTCCACATTAAAAGAGACCCAGTACTTC
TRBJ2-1 TRBD2 TRBV5-1 15 . CASGSGLAAFNEQFF TGCGCCAGCGGAAGCGGACTAGCGGCCTTCAATGAGCAGTTCTTC
TRBJ2-2 . TRBV7-8 14 . CASSFSANTGELFF TGTGCCAGCAGCTTCAGCGCGAACACCGGGGAGCTGTTTTTT
TRBJ2-7 TRBD1 TRBV3-1/TRBV3-2 16 . CASSQDMGQGSYEQYF TGTGCCAGCAGCCAAGATATGGGACAGGGATCCTACGAGCAGTACTTC
TRBJ2-7 . TRBV19 12 . CASTATGSEQYF TGTGCCAGTACCGCGACGGGAAGCGAGCAGTACTTC
TRBJ1-1 . TRBV6-2/TRBV6-3 13 . CASSGGHNTEAFF TGTGCCAGCAGTGGCGGACATAACACTGAAGCTTTCTTT
TRBJ2-1 . TRBV7-9 11 . CASTAEDEQFF TGTGCCAGCACGGCCGAGGATGAGCAGTTCTTC
TRBJ1-6 . TRBV4-1 15 . CASSPRTEGNSPLHF TGCGCCAGCAGCCCGCGGACCGAGGGAAATTCACCCCTCCACTTT
TRBJ2-3 TRBD2 TRBV2 16 . CASRVGSGRNTDTQYF TGTGCCAGCAGGGTCGGTAGCGGGAGGAACACAGATACGCAGTATTTT
TRBJ2-5 TRBD2 TRBV6-5 15 . CASSPSGGPRETQYF TGTGCCAGCAGTCCTAGCGGGGGCCCCCGGGAGACCCAGTACTTC
TRBJ1-5 TRBD1 TRBV6-2/TRBV6-3 15 . CASSPGTGIYQPQHF TGTGCCAGCAGTCCCGGGACAGGTATTTATCAGCCCCAGCATTTT
TRBJ2-3 TRBD1 TRBV5-8 12 . CASSKTGGGPYF TGTGCCAGCAGCAAAACAGGGGGCGGCCCATATTTT
TRBJ1-2 . TRBV4-1 16 . CASSQAPDDRRYGYTF TGCGCCAGCAGCCAAGCACCCGACGACAGACGATATGGCTACACCTTC
TRBJ1-2 . TRBV9 14 once CASSEGSSNYGYTF TGTGCCAGCAGCGAAGGGAGTTCGAACTATGGCTACACCTTC
TRBJ2-4 TRBD2 TRBV7-9 16 once CASSLGSGGWGNIQYF TGTGCCAGCAGCTTAGGTAGCGGGGGCTGGGGGAACATTCAGTACTTC
TRBJ2-3 . TRBV27 15 . CASSLRGGGTDTQYF TGTGCCAGCAGTTTGAGAGGGGGGGGCACAGATACGCAGTATTTT
TRBJ2-3 TRBD2 TRBV4-1 16 . CASSQEGTSGRDTQYF TGCGCCAGCAGCCAAGAGGGGACTAGCGGTAGAGATACGCAGTATTTT
TRBJ1-2 . TRBV6-5 13 . CASNPPGGYGYTF TGTGCCAGCAACCCCCCGGGGGGCTATGGCTACACCTTC
TRBJ1-1 . TRBV28 14 . CASSLIGRDTEAFF TGTGCCAGCAGTTTAATCGGCAGGGACACTGAAGCTTTCTTT
TRBJ2-2 TRBD2 TRBV7-3 16 . CASSPAGGPIVGELFF TGTGCCAGCAGCCCGGCGGGAGGCCCGATTGTGGGGGAGCTGTTTTTT
TRBJ2-3 . TRBV25-1 14 . CASSEGGGTDTQYF TGTGCCAGCAGTGAAGGAGGGGGCACAGATACGCAGTATTTT
TRBJ1-1 TRBD1 TRBV6-2/TRBV6-3 13 . CASSRSGGIHAFF TGTGCCAGCAGCCGCTCAGGGGGCATTCACGCTTTCTTT
TRBJ1-1 TRBD1 TRBV30 15 . CAWSAPGQGYTEAFF TGTGCCTGGAGTGCTCCGGGACAGGGGTATACTGAAGCTTTCTTT
TRBJ2-7 . TRBV14 14 few CASSQGAFNREQYF TGTGCCAGCAGCCAAGGGGCGTTTAATCGCGAGCAGTACTTC
TRBJ2-1 . TRBV2 16 . CASIGTRQTRHNEQFF TGTGCCAGCATAGGAACCCGACAAACACGGCACAATGAGCAGTTCTTC
TRBJ1-2 . TRBV10-3 15 . CAISESQGGDYGYTF TGTGCCATCAGTGAGTCCCAGGGAGGCGACTATGGCTACACCTTC
TRBJ1-5 . TRBV15 13 . CATSREGPQPQHF TGTGCCACCAGCAGGGAGGGTCCTCAGCCCCAGCATTTT
TRBJ2-5 . TRBV12-3/TRBV12-4 13 . CASSLGGSRPQYF TGTGCCAGCAGTTTAGGGGGCTCGAGGCCCCAGTACTTC
TRBJ2-7 . TRBV27 16 . CASSSPFAGPPYEQYF TGTGCCAGCAGTTCCCCTTTTGCGGGCCCTCCCTACGAGCAGTACTTC
TRBJ2-2 . TRBV4-3 14 once CASSHPQDTGELFF TGCGCCAGCAGCCATCCACAGGACACCGGGGAGCTGTTTTTT
TRBJ1-1 . TRBV12-2 13 . CASRLVGTQEAFF TGTGCAAGTCGCTTAGTGGGGACACAGGAAGCTTTCTTT
TRBJ1-1 . TRBV6-2/TRBV6-3 14 . CASSPQGHDTEAFF TGTGCCAGCAGTCCCCAGGGGCATGACACTGAAGCTTTCTTT
TRBJ1-2 . TRBV28 15 . CASSLSGQGIYGYTF TGTGCCAGCAGTTTATCCGGGCAGGGAATCTATGGCTACACCTTC
TRBJ2-1 TRBD2 TRBV2 16 . CASSIREGPPANEQFF TGTGCCAGCAGTATTCGGGAGGGCCCACCGGCCAATGAGCAGTTCTTC
TRBJ2-1 TRBD2 TRBV5-1 15 . CASSPGTSGYNEQFF TGCGCCAGCAGCCCCGGGACTAGCGGATACAATGAGCAGTTCTTC
TRBJ2-7 . TRBV28 14 . CASTASGSGFEQYF TGTGCCAGCACGGCCTCTGGTTCGGGGTTTGAGCAGTACTTC
TRBJ2-1 TRBD1 TRBV30 14 . CAWSPLTGHNEQFF TGTGCCTGGAGTCCCTTGACAGGGCACAATGAGCAGTTCTTC
TRBJ2-1 TRBD2 TRBV4-1 16 once CASSQKGLVLRDEQFF TGCGCCAGCAGCCAAAAGGGACTAGTCCTCCGGGATGAGCAGTTCTTC
TRBJ1-5 . TRBV18 15 . CASSPSRARDQPQHF TGTGCCAGCTCACCCAGCAGGGCCCGAGATCAGCCCCAGCATTTT